A selection of T cell receptor beta chains follows, all from one sample in a study of T cell repertoires in ileal Crohn's disease. The assay was immunoSEQ multiplex PCR, and TCRdb's table has in-frame clones only and misses some. The table includes around 7,300 clones, 72% detected once. Material: ileal tissue. These receptors were taken from an adult with Crohn's disease. Each CDR3 is given with its conserved first and last residue. A D gene is named only where the DNA matches it firmly. Expanded clones are given a class, and other clones once, few, many or no size at all.

TGTGCCAGCAGTGATCCGTCACAGTGGAGAAGAGCTTTCTTT | CASSDPSQWRRAFF | . | TRBV2 | . | TRBJ1-1
TGTGCCAGCTCACCCGACAGGCTCTATGGCTACACCTTC | CASSPDRLYGYTF | . | TRBV18 | . | TRBJ1-2
TGTGCCAGCAGTGGCGGACAGGGGGAATATGAAAAACTGTTTTTT | CASSGGQGEYEKLFF | . | TRBV28 | TRBD1 | TRBJ1-4
TGTGCCAGCAGTGTCCTCTCGGGGACCGCCGACCTCTCTGGAAACACCATATATTTT | CASSVLSGTADLSGNTIYF | . | TRBV28 | . | TRBJ1-3
TGTGCCAGCAGCCATGGACTTCTTCAAGAGACCCAGTACTTC | CASSHGLLQETQYF | . | TRBV27 | . | TRBJ2-5
TGTGCCAGCAGCTTGGAACAGCGGATACAAGAGACCCAGTACTTC | CASSLEQRIQETQYF | medium-sized | TRBV5-6 | . | TRBJ2-5
TGTGCCAGCAGCTTCGTAGGGTACTACGAGCAGTACTTC | CASSFVGYYEQYF | . | TRBV5-6 | . | TRBJ2-7
TGTGCCAGCTCTGGACAGGGGGATGAAAAACTGTTTTTT | CASSGQGDEKLFF | . | TRBV28 | TRBD1 | TRBJ1-4
TGTGCCAGCAGTTCCGCGGGGGGGTATAATTCACCCCTCCACTTT | CASSSAGGYNSPLHF | . | TRBV28 | . | TRBJ1-6
TGCGCCAGCAGCCCTACCCGACAGGGACGGAACACTGAAGCTTTCTTT | CASSPTRQGRNTEAFF | . | TRBV5-1 | TRBD1 | TRBJ1-1
TGTGCCAGCAGTTACGGGGGAGTCGGTGAAAAACTGTTTTTT | CASSYGGVGEKLFF | . | TRBV6-6 | . | TRBJ1-4